This record concerns one T cell receptor beta chain sequence. Individuals drawn from under 30 US areas were roughly 18 to 100 years old. These data come from a study of blood T cell repertoires in COVID-19. For the study at large: COVID-19 samples, acute and convalescent, were from the United States, Italy and Spain.

The CDR3 is made up of 16 amino acids. CDR1 MDHEN and CDR2 SYDVKM come from the germline V gene. J lost 8 bases, V lost 4 bases, and 8 bases had no gene match. In the original processing: The assay estimated nucleated cells by amplifying reference gene primers. This table comes from immunoSEQ multiplex PCR, and its TCRdb copy is limited to in-frame clones, with some not included. The DNA gave D and trimming, while V, J and clone size come from that table. The table shows over 200,000 clones, with about 86% occurring only once. The sequencing input was PBMCs or T cells enriched from blood (not recorded which). The clonotype comes from a woman in her fifties or sixties in a cohort exposed to, infected with or recovered from COVID-19 (not recorded which). The V and J genes are TRBV28 and TRBJ2-1, with 13 bases identical to TRBD2. This CDR3 reads CASSSTSGGVNYEQFF. DNA of the CDR3: TGTGCCAGCAGTTCCACTAGCGGGGGGGTCAACTATGAGCAGTTCTTC.